The following is a T cell receptor (beta chain) sequence with its context. CDR3 length: 14 amino acids. Germline lookup yields CDR1 GTSNPN and CDR2 SVGIG (reference sequence). V was trimmed by 3 bases and J by 8 bases, leaving 19 bases between them. These data come from a study of T cells in Graves' hyperthyroidism and ophthalmopathy. Background on the study: Peripheral blood was acquired at first diagnosis, ahead of any therapy whatsoever.

Researchers took RNA transcripts and amplified the TCR beta CDR3 regions from them. TCR CDR3 regions were first amplified by RT-PCR with HTBI primers. TCRdb reprocessed the multiplex PCR reads with MiXCR, giving one entry per CDR3 protein. This table holds about 640,000 distinct CDR3 sequences, about 20% found once. The TCR comes from a man in his thirties or forties with Graves' ophthalmopathy. Sequenced: blood. The genes are TRBV30 and TRBJ1-2; possibly TRBD1 for D (5 bases). CDR3 protein: CAWRETALSRGYTF. The CDR3 DNA is TGTGCCTGGAGGGAGACAGCATTAAGTCGAGGCTACACCTTC.